One and the same sample provided the 29 T cell receptor beta chains below, sequenced in a study of CD8+ T cells in alopecia areata. Treatment meaning: oral pan-JAK inhibitor, 5-10 mg twice daily. In each case, RNA was isolated and then reverse transcribed into cDNA as the sequencing template. The data were produced by immunoSEQ multiplex PCR, yet TCRdb's version contains in-frame clones alone and is incomplete. The table records 190,000 or so clones, roughly 62% of them present only once. The material sequenced was CD8+ T cells sorted from blood, taken at week 24, from a patient treated with tofacitinib. These TCRs come from a human donor with alopecia areata.

The rearrangement joins TRBV30 to TRBJ1-5; D gene uncertain. Germline CDR1 GTSNPN, CDR2 SVGIG (reference sequence). The ends were cut back, 2 bases at V and 2 bases at J, with 10 bases in the middle. This CDR3 region has 14 residues. CDR3 sequence reads: CAWSRSRGNQPQHF. CDR3 coding DNA: TGTGCCTGGAGTCGAAGCCGGGGCAATCAGCCCCAGCATTTT.

CDR3 in amino acids: CASSESPGQPQHF. The CDR3 nucleotides read TGTGCCAGCAGTGAAAGTCCTGGGCAGCCCCAGCATTTT. The chain is built from TRBV2 and TRBJ1-5; no reliable D call. Germline CDR1 SNHLY, CDR2 FYNNEI. The V end lost 2 bases, the J end lost 7 bases, and 9 bases lay between the germline ends. The CDR3 loop spans 13 amino acids.

This clone was seen only a few times. The J gene is TRBJ1-2, the V gene TRBV29-1; D gene ambiguous. Germline V lookup: CDR1 SQVTM, CDR2 ANQGSEA. The CDR3 is 12 amino acids. V was clipped by 5 bases and J by 8 bases, with 15 bases between them. Here the CDR3 reads CSVNPGSWGYTF. The DNA for the CDR3 is TGCAGCGTTAATCCAGGATCCTGGGGCTACACCTTC.

The chain is built from TRBV29-1 and TRBJ2-1; 9 nucleotides line up with TRBD1. CDR3 length: 13 residues. With V trimmed by 4 bases and J by 3 bases, 1 base remained unmatched. The V gene's germline CDR1 is SQVTM and CDR2 ANQGSEA. CDR3 amino acids: CSVGDRVYNEQFF. CDR3 in DNA: TGCAGCGTTGGGGACAGGGTCTACAATGAGCAGTTCTTC.

This clone turned up a few times. This chain joins TRBV29-1 and TRBJ2-1; TRBD1 matches at 7 bases. The CDR3 runs to 14 residues. Losses at the gene ends were 5 bases for V and 6 bases for J; bases not matched to a gene: 10. Germline V CDR1 and CDR2: SQVTM, ANQGSEA. CDR3 amino acids: CSVQQGNGGNEQFF. The CDR3 bases are TGCAGCGTTCAACAGGGGAACGGTGGCAATGAGCAGTTCTTC.

The J gene is TRBJ2-1, the V gene TRBV21-1; the table's D gene call, TRBD2, was not cross checked with the DNA. TRBV21-1 is a known pseudogene. CDR3 length: 13 residues. In nucleotides, the CDR3 is TGTGCCAGCGACCCCAGCGGGGAGCCTGAGCAGTTCTTC. It yields the protein CASDPSGEPEQFF.

CDR3 region: CASSPLGSGANVLTF. CDR3 nucleotides: TGTGCCAGCAGTCCACTAGGCTCTGGGGCCAACGTCCTGACTTTC. The V and J genes are TRBV6-1 and TRBJ2-6; possible D gene TRBD2, 5 bases. This CDR3 contains 15 residues. Trimming pared 5 bases from V and 0 bases from J, leaving 8 bases between. CDR1 is MNHNS, CDR2 SASEGT, per germline.

Note on this clone: Other DNA sequences in this sample translate to the same CDR3. V gene TRBV30 combines with J gene TRBJ1-6; D unresolved. Germline V gene sequence: CDR1 GTSNPN, CDR2 SVGIG (reference sequence). CDR3 size: 12 residues. Trimming took 2 bases from V and 10 from J, leaving 9 bases between them. The CDR3 coding sequence is TGTGCCTGGAGTCCCGGAGGATCACCCCTCCACTTT. This translates into CAWSPGGSPLHF.

As to this clone: The junction shows a germline mismatch at one end, possibly a read error. This chain joins TRBV19 and TRBJ1-2; unclear D gene. The CDR3 runs 9 residues. Germline assignment: CDR1 LNHDA and CDR2 SQIVND (reference sequence). The CDR3 sequence: CASSILTTW. The CDR3 DNA reads as TGTGCCAGTAGTATATTGACGACTTGG.

This chain links TRBV11-2 with TRBJ2-1; D might be TRBD2 (6 bases). Germline V lookup: CDR1 SGHAT, CDR2 FQNNGV. V was pared by 5 bases and J by 12 bases, with 14 bases between. The CDR3 runs 12 residues. CDR3: CASSRGTGGQFF. CDR3 sequence (DNA): TGTGCCAGCAGCCGCGGGACCGGAGGGCAGTTCTTC. Supplemented by reference TRBV11-2 and TRBJ2-1, the full variable domain reads EAGVAQSPRYKIIEKRQSVAFWCNPISGHATLYWYQQILGQGPKLLIQFQNNGVVDDSQLPKDRFSAERLKGVDSTLKIQPAKLEDSAVYLCASSRGTGGQFFGPGTRLTVL.

There are a few counts of this clone. The chain combines TRBV11-2 with TRBJ1-1, with D perhaps matching TRBD1 (5 bases). The CDR3 sequence is 12 residues long. Trimming removed 5 bases from V and 11 bases from J, with 15 bases in between. Per the germline V gene, CDR1 is SGHAT and CDR2 is FQNNGV. CDR3 amino acids: CASSTLDTAAFF. Here the CDR3 DNA reads TGTGCCAGCAGCACCTTGGACACGGCGGCTTTCTTT.

This clone was recorded a few times. V and J are TRBV5-1 and TRBJ2-3; D unclear. Per germline, CDR1 SGHRS and CDR2 YFSETQ. The V end was cut by 3 bases, the J end by 0 bases, with 2 bases between. The CDR3 spans 12 residues. DNA for the CDR3: TGCGCCAGCAGCTACAGCACAGATACGCAGTATTTT. Its translation is CASSYSTDTQYF.

The chain joins TRBV30 to TRBJ2-4, with D uncertain. V lost 3 bases and J lost 8, with 8 bases in between. Germline V gives CDR1 GTSNPN, CDR2 SVGIG (reference sequence). The CDR3 extends over 11 amino acids. As DNA, the CDR3 is TGTGCCTGGAGGTATCAGGACATTCAGTACTTC. It is translated as CAWRYQDIQYF.

The chain joins TRBV9 to TRBJ2-2, with D hard to call. The germline V gene encodes CDR1 SGDLS and CDR2 YYNGEE. The V end lost 3 bases, the J end lost 5 bases, and 5 bases lay between the germline ends. This CDR3 is built from 12 residues. CDR3 sequence: CASSAGTGELFF. The CDR3 DNA reads as TGTGCCAGCAGCGCCGGAACCGGGGAGCTGTTTTTT.

The rearrangement uses TRBV5-6 and TRBJ2-5, with 10 nucleotides matching TRBD2. Germline V gene data show CDR1 as SGHDT and CDR2 as YYEEEE. The ends lost 7 bases at V and 3 bases at J; junction bases unmatched: 6. The CDR3 consists of 14 residues. CDR3 residues: CASQIGTSEETQYF. In nucleotides, the CDR3 is TGTGCCAGCCAGATCGGGACTAGCGAAGAGACCCAGTACTTC.

The rearrangement links TRBV4-1 to TRBJ2-6; no clear D gene. CDR3 length: 17 residues. Germline values: CDR1 MGHRA, CDR2 YSYEKL. Trimming removed 0 bases from V and 0 bases from J, with 9 bases in between. The CDR3 protein is CASSQDGGNSGANVLTF. Here the CDR3 DNA reads TGCGCCAGCAGCCAAGATGGTGGAAACTCTGGGGCCAACGTCCTGACTTTC.

This clone was found a few times. The rearrangement uses TRBV19 and TRBJ1-1, with a tentative D call TRBD1 (5 bases). Germline CDR1 is LNHDA and CDR2 is SQIVND (reference sequence). V was pared by 8 bases and J by 6 bases, with 16 bases between. The CDR3 runs to 13 residues. In DNA, the CDR3 is TGTGCCAGTGGGGTAGGCAGGGCGGCTGAAGCTTTCTTT. Its protein is CASGVGRAAEAFF.

The CDR3 coding sequence is TGTGCCAGCTGTCACCTCGGGGACACAGATACGCAGTATTTT. Protein product: CASCHLGDTDTQYF. V usage is TRBV6-5 and J usage is TRBJ2-3, with D perhaps TRBD2 (5 bases). The CDR3 length is 14 residues. V lost 8 bases to trimming and J lost 2 bases, with 14 bases between them. The germline V gene has CDR1 MNHEY and CDR2 SVGAGI.

This clone came up a few times. The chain links TRBV29-1 to TRBJ1-2; 8 nucleotides match TRBD1. Per germline, CDR1 SQVTM and CDR2 ANQGSEA. The CDR3 extends over 15 amino acids. V lost 0 bases and J lost 0; bases outside the gene matches: 3. The CDR3 protein is CSVEDPDRANYGYTF. CDR3 sequence (DNA): TGCAGCGTTGAAGATCCGGACAGGGCTAACTATGGCTACACCTTC.

The rearrangement joins TRBV27 to TRBJ1-2; 7 bases match TRBD1. Germline trimming cut 5 bases from V and 7 bases from J; bases unmatched to any gene: 16. Germline V gives CDR1 MNHEY, CDR2 SMNVEV (reference sequence). The CDR3 is 16 residues long. The CDR3 coding sequence is TGTGCCAGCAGTAACAAGGGGGCAGGTTTTACGGGTGGCTACACCTTC. It specifies CASSNKGAGFTGGYTF.

The J gene is TRBJ2-5, the V gene TRBV7-9, with TRBD2 matching 9 bases. CDR3 length equals 16 residues. The germline V gene encodes CDR1 SEHNR and CDR2 FQNEAQ (reference sequence). After removal of 1 base from V and 5 bases from J, the junction contained 8 bases not matched to a gene. CDR3 DNA: TGTGCCAGCAGCTTAGGTCGTAGCGGGGGTATCGAGACCCAGTACTTC. It translates to CASSLGRSGGIETQYF.

The chain carries TRBV5-8 and TRBJ1-1; no clear D gene. This CDR3 is built from 15 residues. The V and J ends lost 6 bases and 2 bases respectively, with 17 bases between them. Germline V gives CDR1 SGHTS, CDR2 YDEGEE. CDR3 sequence reads: CASIPHRGINTEAFF. The CDR3 bases are TGTGCCAGCATCCCCCATCGAGGAATCAACACTGAAGCTTTCTTT.

In DNA form, the CDR3 reads TGTGCCAGCAGCGGGGGAGAGAGGGATTCGAACACCGGGGAGCTGTTTTTT. Protein: CASSGGERDSNTGELFF. The chain carries TRBV13 and TRBJ2-2; D might be TRBD1 or TRBD2, each matching 5 bases. This CDR3 has 17 residues. The V end was cut by 5 bases, the J end by 0 bases, with 16 bases between. The V gene's germline CDR1 is PRHDT and CDR2 FYEKMQ (reference sequence).

The chain has TRBV5-1 and TRBJ2-1, with 7 bases aligning to TRBD1. Germline V gene sequence: CDR1 SGHRS, CDR2 YFSETQ. The CDR3 runs 14 residues. The ends lost 4 bases at V and 9 bases at J; junction bases unmatched: 10. CDR3 in amino acids: CASSQRQGSTEQFF. The CDR3 DNA reads TGCGCCAGCAGCCAACGACAGGGATCGACTGAGCAGTTCTTC.

In this sample, this clone turned up a few times. The CDR3 sequence is CASSFQRGAGNEQFF. CDR3 in DNA: TGTGCCAGCAGCTTTCAGCGGGGGGCGGGAAATGAGCAGTTCTTC. The chain joins TRBV13 to TRBJ2-1; TRBD2 matches 9 bases. Unmatched junction bases numbered 7, after V lost 3 bases and J lost 7 bases. The CDR3 has 15 residues. Germline V gene sequence: CDR1 PRHDT, CDR2 FYEKMQ (reference sequence).

The chain couples TRBV4-2 to TRBJ1-6; no clear D gene. V dropped 0 bases and J dropped 5 bases, with 11 bases sitting between them. The CDR3 has 16 amino acids. The V gene's germline CDR1 is LGHNA and CDR2 YNFKEQ. CDR3 protein: CASSQESGQNNSPLHF. The CDR3 coding sequence is TGTGCCAGCAGCCAAGAGAGCGGGCAGAATAATTCACCCCTCCACTTT.

The chain has TRBV27 and TRBJ1-1, with D possibly being TRBD1 (6 bases). CDR1 and CDR2 from the germline V gene are MNHEY and SMNVEV (reference sequence). V gave up 5 bases and J gave up 7 bases, with 14 bases separating them. The CDR3 totals 13 residues. The DNA of the CDR3 is TGTGCCAGCAGTCCTACAGGGTCCCGTGAAGCTTTCTTT. Amino acid sequence: CASSPTGSREAFF.

V gene TRBV29-1 combines with J gene TRBJ1-1; D unclear. Germline V gene lookup returns CDR1 SQVTM and CDR2 ANQGSEA. V was trimmed by 4 bases and J by 10 bases, leaving 13 bases between them. This CDR3 has 11 amino acids. CDR3 DNA sequence: TGCAGCGTTGCCGGACCCGCCCGAGCTTTCTTT. Protein: CSVAGPARAFF.

There are a few counts of this clone. The J gene is TRBJ1-5, the V gene TRBV6-4; D not certain. Germline assignment: CDR1 MRHNA and CDR2 SNTAGT. V lost 3 bases, J lost 11 bases, and 23 bases lay in between. The CDR3 totals 16 residues. CDR3 amino acids: CASSDYPGSAISAQHF. As DNA, the CDR3 is TGTGCCAGCAGTGATTATCCGGGGTCGGCTATATCGGCCCAGCATTTT.